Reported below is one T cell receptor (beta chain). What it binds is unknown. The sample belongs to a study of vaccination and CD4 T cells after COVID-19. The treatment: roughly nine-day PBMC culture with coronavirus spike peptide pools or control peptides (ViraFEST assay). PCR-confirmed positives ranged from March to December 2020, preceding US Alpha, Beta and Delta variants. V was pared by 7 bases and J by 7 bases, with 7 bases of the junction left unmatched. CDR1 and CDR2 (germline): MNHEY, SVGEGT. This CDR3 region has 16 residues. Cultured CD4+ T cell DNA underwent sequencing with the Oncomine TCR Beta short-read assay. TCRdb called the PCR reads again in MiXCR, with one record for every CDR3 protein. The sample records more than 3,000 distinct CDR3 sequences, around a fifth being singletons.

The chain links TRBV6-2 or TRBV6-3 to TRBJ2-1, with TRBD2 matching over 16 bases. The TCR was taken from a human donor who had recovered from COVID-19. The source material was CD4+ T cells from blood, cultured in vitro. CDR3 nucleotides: TGTGCCAGCACCCTCCGGGGACTAGCGGGGGGGAATGAGCAGTTCTTC. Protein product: CASTLRGLAGGNEQFF.